The 25 T cell receptor beta chains listed next were all sequenced from one sample in a study of T-cell memory formation after mild COVID-19. Via MiXCR, TCRdb re-called the 5' RACE reads, giving one row per CDR3 protein. This sample has roughly 170,000 distinct CDR3 sequences; approximately 17% occur once, and the top ten carry under 4.5%. Sequencing was performed on PBMCs or a T cell subset sorted from them (not recorded which). Receptors were obtained from a man aged 18-30 years who had mild COVID-19 (a few samples of this study predate the infection). Cell type and time point are not known.

Here the CDR3 DNA reads TGCGCCAGCCGGTTTGGGGGTATGAACACTGAAGCTTTCTTT. Amino acid sequence: CASRFGGMNTEAFF. This sequence joins TRBV5-1 and TRBJ1-1; a weak D match, TRBD1 (5 bases). CDR1 SGHRS and CDR2 YFSETQ come from the germline V gene. V was pared by 7 bases and J by 0 bases, with 13 bases between. This CDR3 is built from 14 residues.

The J gene is TRBJ1-4, the V gene TRBV5-1, with no clear D. Germline CDR1 and CDR2: SGHRS and YFSETQ. This CDR3 is 15 amino acids long. V was trimmed by 1 base and J by 7 bases, leaving 14 bases between them. Here the CDR3 DNA reads TGCGCCAGCAGCTTGAGTTGGGGTAGTTCTGAAAAACTGTTTTTT. Protein product: CASSLSWGSSEKLFF.

The V gene is TRBV3-1, the J gene TRBJ2-3; 8 bases map to TRBD1. This CDR3 comprises 15 residues. From germline, CDR1 is LGHDT and CDR2 YNNKEL (reference sequence). V shed 5 bases, J shed 5 bases, and the junction held 9 bases outside the gene matches. The CDR3 region is CASSKGTGALDTQYF. The CDR3 DNA is TGTGCCAGCAGCAAAGGGACAGGAGCGCTAGATACGCAGTATTTT.

The V gene is TRBV3-1, the J gene TRBJ1-5; D remains unclear. V was shortened by 1 base and J by 4 bases, with 11 bases between the two germline ends. This CDR3 contains 15 residues. CDR1 is LGHDT, CDR2 YNNKEL, per germline (reference sequence). The CDR3 region is CASSQGYGLNQPQHF. The DNA for the CDR3 is TGTGCCAGCAGCCAAGGGTACGGGTTGAATCAGCCCCAGCATTTT.

The chain links TRBV7-2 to TRBJ1-6; D is perhaps TRBD1 (6 bases). The CDR3 is made up of 16 amino acids. Germline V gives CDR1 SGHTA, CDR2 FQGNSA. Trimming took 6 bases from V and 10 from J, leaving 22 bases between them. CDR3 coding DNA: TGTGCCAGCAGGCCGGGGGGGGCCCGGATTGGGTCACCCCTCCACTTT. This translates into CASRPGGARIGSPLHF.

This clonotype turned up a few times. V usage is TRBV24-1 and J usage is TRBJ2-3, with D possibly called TRBD1 or TRBD2 (5 bases each). The CDR3 consists of 13 residues. Germline CDR1 and CDR2: KGHDR and SFDVKD. V lost 9 bases to trimming and J lost 6 bases, with 15 bases between them. Here the CDR3 reads CATSIEGKDTQYF. Here the CDR3 DNA reads TGTGCCACCTCCATCGAGGGGAAGGATACGCAGTATTTT.

The chain couples TRBV7-3 to TRBJ1-2, with 9 bases matching TRBD1. The CDR3 contains 14 residues. Losses at the gene ends were 5 bases for V and 5 bases for J; bases not matched to a gene: 6. CDR1 is SGHTA, CDR2 FQGTGA, per germline. This CDR3 reads CASSETGTGYGYTF. The CDR3 DNA reads as TGTGCCAGCAGCGAAACCGGGACAGGGTATGGCTACACCTTC.

This clonotype has a handful of counts. The J gene is TRBJ2-3, the V gene TRBV7-9, with 13 bases aligning to TRBD2. V was pared by 5 bases and J by 4 bases, with 3 bases of the junction left unmatched. Per the germline V gene, CDR1 is SEHNR and CDR2 is FQNEAQ (reference sequence). The CDR3 totals 15 residues. The CDR3 sequence is CASSLTSGGPDTQYF. In nucleotides, the CDR3 is TGTGCCAGCAGCCTGACTAGCGGGGGGCCAGATACGCAGTATTTT. The full variable domain, rest sourced from reference TRBV7-9 and TRBJ2-3, is DTGVSQNPRHKITKRGQNVTFRCDPISEHNRLYWYRQTLGQGPEFLTYFQNEAQLEKSRLLSDRFSAERPKGSFSTLEIQRTEQGDSAMYLCASSLTSGGPDTQYFGPGTRLTVL.

This rearrangement joins TRBV29-1 to TRBJ2-3, with D tentatively TRBD1 (6 bases). The length of the CDR3 is 13 residues. Germline loops: CDR1 SQVTM, CDR2 ANQGSEA. Trimming cost V 8 bases and J 4 bases, with 16 bases left between them. The CDR3 reads CSSQGAGADTQYF. Here the CDR3 DNA reads TGCAGCTCCCAAGGGGCAGGGGCAGATACGCAGTATTTT.

There are a few counts of this clonotype. V and J are TRBV20-1 and TRBJ1-1; 9 bases are a match to TRBD1. CDR1 DFQATT and CDR2 SNEGSKA come from the germline V gene (reference sequence). The CDR3 sequence is 14 residues long. With V trimmed by 2 bases and J by 6 bases, 7 bases remained unmatched. In nucleotides, the CDR3 is TGCAGTGCTAGACCGGGACAGGGAGTCCCTGAAGCTTTCTTT. Protein product: CSARPGQGVPEAFF.

The J gene is TRBJ1-1, the V gene TRBV10-3; no reliable D call. This CDR3 is built from 13 residues. V lost 7 bases to trimming and J lost 4 bases, with 13 bases between them. Germline CDR1 ENHRY, CDR2 SYGVKD. CDR3 region: CAIIGEGGTEAFF. CDR3 DNA: TGTGCCATCATTGGGGAAGGTGGCACTGAAGCTTTCTTT.

This clonotype has just a few counts. The rearrangement uses TRBV6-5 and TRBJ1-6; D is ambiguous. The CDR3 contains 13 residues. Looked up from germline, CDR1 is MNHEY and CDR2 is SVGAGI. Trimming took 4 bases from V and 6 from J, leaving 7 bases between them. This CDR3 is CASSFLANSPLHF. Written as DNA, the CDR3 is TGTGCCAGCAGTTTCCTTGCTAATTCACCCCTCCACTTT.

This sequence joins TRBV30 and TRBJ1-1; perhaps TRBD1 as D (6 bases). The V end lost 8 bases, the J end lost 5 bases, and 12 bases lay between the germline ends. The CDR3 has 11 amino acids. CDR1 and CDR2 from the germline V gene are GTSNPN and SVGIG (reference sequence). The CDR3 DNA reads as TGTGCCCGCGCAGGGGCGACTGAAGCTTTCTTT. This encodes CARAGATEAFF.

This clonotype showed up just a few times. The chain recombines TRBV14 with TRBJ2-1; D is unclear. Germline assignment: CDR1 SGHDN and CDR2 FVKESK. The CDR3 is 11 amino acids. The V end was cut by 5 bases, the J end by 4 bases, with 3 bases between. CDR3 region: CASSRYNEQFF. The CDR3 DNA reads as TGTGCCAGCAGCAGATACAATGAGCAGTTCTTC.

This clonotype has more than one count but fewer than ten. This chain's CDR3 is CASSQPDRQGADTQYF. DNA of the CDR3: TGCGCCAGCAGCCAACCGGACAGGCAGGGGGCAGATACGCAGTATTTT. The chain combines TRBV4-3 with TRBJ2-3, with TRBD1 identical over 7 bases. V gave up 2 bases and J gave up 4 bases; unmatched junction bases: 9. Germline CDR1 is LGHNA and CDR2 is YSLEER. The CDR3 runs to 16 residues.

The chain is built from TRBV5-1 and TRBJ1-5; perhaps TRBD1 as D (6 bases). The CDR3 is 15 amino acids. Germline loops: CDR1 SGHRS, CDR2 YFSETQ. With 0 bases removed from V and 7 bases from J, the gap between germline ends came to 14 bases. This CDR3 is CASSLASGGGQPQHF. The CDR3 bases are TGCGCCAGCAGCTTGGCCTCCGGGGGCGGACAGCCCCAGCATTTT. Supplemented by reference TRBV5-1 and TRBJ1-5, the full variable domain reads KAGVTQTPRYLIKTRGQQVTLSCSPISGHRSVSWYQQTPGQGLQFLFEYFSETQRNKGNFPGRFSGRQFSNSRSEMNVSTLELGDSALYLCASSLASGGGQPQHFGDGTRLSIL.

The chain employs TRBV7-3 and TRBJ2-6; no clear D gene. The CDR3 consists of 17 residues. The V end lost 5 bases, the J end lost 2 bases, and 16 bases lay between the germline ends. Germline CDR1 and CDR2: SGHTA and FQGTGA. The CDR3 sequence is CASSSRGITAGANVLTF. The CDR3 nucleotides read TGTGCCAGCAGCAGCAGAGGAATTACGGCTGGGGCCAACGTCCTGACTTTC. Filled out from reference TRBV7-3 and TRBJ2-6, the complete variable domain reads GAGVSQTPSNKVTEKGKYVELRCDPISGHTALYWYRQSLGQGPEFLIYFQGTGAADDSGLPNDRFFAVRPEGSVSTLKIQRTERGDSAVYLCASSSRGITAGANVLTFGAGSRLTVL.

This clonotype showed up just a few times. The chain links TRBV7-9 to TRBJ2-3; D possibly matches TRBD1 or TRBD2 (5 bases each). Germline V lookup: CDR1 SEHNR, CDR2 FQNEAQ (reference sequence). Between the trimmed V and J ends, which lost 5 bases and 5 bases, there was a span of 17 bases. The CDR3 totals 15 residues. The CDR3 DNA follows: TGTGCCAGCAGCCCCGTTGGCAGGGAGATAGATACGCAGTATTTT. Amino acid sequence: CASSPVGREIDTQYF.

The chain is built from TRBV7-9 and TRBJ1-6; no clear D. V lost 1 base and J lost 6, with 1 base in between. The CDR3 sequence is 12 residues long. CDR1 is SEHNR, CDR2 FQNEAQ, per germline (reference sequence). CDR3 region: CASSLVNSPLHF. CDR3 coding DNA: TGTGCCAGCAGCTTAGTTAATTCACCCCTCCACTTT.

V and J are TRBV20-1 and TRBJ2-3; tentatively, D is TRBD2 (6 bases). The CDR3 contains 14 residues. The V gene's germline CDR1 is DFQATT and CDR2 SNEGSKA (reference sequence). With 5 bases removed from V and 4 bases from J, the gap between germline ends came to 16 bases. The CDR3 is CSALTGGHPDTQYF. For the CDR3, the DNA is TGCAGTGCTTTGACTGGAGGGCACCCAGATACGCAGTATTTT.

Of note for this clonotype: A much larger clone differs by one base, so this may be a read error. V gene TRBV7-9 combines with J gene TRBJ2-5; D may correspond to TRBD1 or TRBD2 (5 bases each). The germline gives CDR1 SEHNR, CDR2 FQNEAQ (reference sequence). V shed 4 bases and J shed 6 bases, with 18 bases lying between them. CDR3 length: 15 residues. The CDR3: CASSSRDDDYKTQYF. CDR3 sequence (DNA): TGTGCCAGCAGCTCACGGGACGACGACTACAAGACCCAGTACTTC.

V gene TRBV3-1 combines with J gene TRBJ1-6; tentatively, D is TRBD1 (5 bases). The CDR3 is made up of 14 amino acids. The germline V gene encodes CDR1 LGHDT and CDR2 YNNKEL (reference sequence). V gave up 4 bases and J gave up 5 bases, with 9 bases separating them. CDR3 protein: CASSRDGNNSPLHF. The CDR3 region has the DNA TGTGCCAGCAGCCGGGACGGCAATAATTCACCCCTCCACTTT.

As concerns this clonotype: At one boundary the junction diverges from the germline segment, which might be a read error. The gene calls are TRBV7-7 and TRBJ2-3; 7 bases match TRBD1. This CDR3 spans 15 amino acids. Germline assignment: CDR1 SSHAT and CDR2 FNYEAQ (reference sequence). The CDR3 DNA sequence: TGTGCTAGCAGCTCAGGGGGAAGTACAGCAGATACGCAGTATTTT. It encodes CASSSGGSTADTQYF.

This clonotype was counted a few times. The V call is TRBV7-2, the J call TRBJ2-7; 8 bases match TRBD2. Germline CDR1 SGHTA, CDR2 FQGNSA. This CDR3 has 13 residues. Unmatched junction bases numbered 3, after V lost 3 bases and J lost 5 bases. Written as DNA, the CDR3 is TGTGCCAGCAGCTTTGCGGGGGGAGACGAGCAGTACTTC. Its translation: CASSFAGGDEQYF. Full variable domain (missing parts from reference TRBV7-2 and TRBJ2-7): GAGVSQSPSNKVTEKGKDVELRCDPISGHTALYWYRQSLGQGLEFLIYFQGNSAPDKSGLPSDRFSAERTGGSVSTLTIQRTQQEDSAVYLCASSFAGGDEQYFGPGTRLTVT.

This clonotype appeared a few times. The chain couples TRBV28 to TRBJ1-1; no firm D call. The CDR3 extends over 11 amino acids. The V and J ends lost 6 bases and 11 bases respectively, with 13 bases between them. Germline assignment: CDR1 MDHEN and CDR2 SYDVKM. The CDR3 spells CASREGRAAFF. Here the CDR3 DNA reads TGTGCCAGCAGGGAAGGAAGGGCCGCTTTCTTT.